The 17 T cell receptor beta chains in this list originate from one sample, sequenced in a study of early T cells in non-severe SARS-CoV-2 infection. MiXCR was run by TCRdb on the 5' RACE reads, yielding one entry per CDR3 protein. This table has tens of thousands of distinct CDR3 sequences, around 15% appearing once. The input for sequencing was whole blood, taken at baseline. The source of these receptors is an adult who was a healthcare worker with PCR-confirmed SARS-CoV-2 infection or an uninfected control (not recorded which).

The chain employs TRBV11-2 and TRBJ2-5; maybe TRBD1 (6 bases). The germline V gene has CDR1 SGHAT and CDR2 FQNNGV. V was shortened by 5 bases and J by 4 bases, with 11 bases between the two germline ends. CDR3 length: 13 amino acids. CDR3 sequence: CASSTTGLETQYF. The CDR3 DNA follows: TGTGCCAGCAGCACTACAGGGTTAGAGACCCAGTACTTC.

The chain carries TRBV5-1 and TRBJ2-3; tentatively, D is TRBD1 (6 bases). There are 14 residues in the CDR3. Trimming removed 2 bases from V and 6 bases from J, with 13 bases in between. Germline-derived CDR1 and CDR2 are SGHRS and YFSETQ. The CDR3 sequence: CASSLGTDSDTQYF. CDR3 bases: TGCGCCAGCAGCTTAGGAACGGACAGCGATACGCAGTATTTT.

The sample holds a few counts of this clonotype. The chain combines TRBV12-3 or TRBV12-4 with TRBJ2-2; 13 positions match TRBD2. The CDR3 is made up of 17 amino acids. The V gene end was trimmed by 5 bases and the J gene end by 1 base; junction bases not matched to a gene: 4. The chain's CDR3 is CASSPGLAGRNTGELFF. The CDR3 nucleotides read TGTGCCAGCAGTCCGGGACTAGCGGGGAGGAACACCGGGGAGCTGTTTTTT.

The rearrangement links TRBV28 to TRBJ2-5; possible D gene TRBD1, 6 bases. The CDR3 extends over 17 amino acids. Deletions cut 4 bases from V and 3 bases from J, with 21 bases between. From germline, CDR1 is MDHEN and CDR2 SYDVKM. CDR3 nucleotide sequence: TGTGCCAGCAGTTGGGGTGGGGGACATACTCCCAAAGAGACCCAGTACTTC. It translates to CASSWGGGHTPKETQYF.

The rearrangement uses TRBV6-2 or TRBV6-3 and TRBJ2-4, with 15 bases matching TRBD2. Germline loops: CDR1 MNHEY, CDR2 SVGEGT. The CDR3 has 21 amino acids. V trimming: 4 bases; J trimming: 0 bases; junction bases outside the gene matches: 13. CDR3 coding DNA: TGTGCCAGCAGTTCCTTAACCGGACTAGCGGGAGGGGAAATAGCCAAAAACATTCAGTACTTC. As protein: CASSSLTGLAGGEIAKNIQYF.

This clonotype was detected only a few times. The chain is built from TRBV6-2 or TRBV6-3 and TRBJ1-1; D is uncertain. V was pared by 3 bases and J by 0 bases, with 11 bases between. CDR3 length equals 15 residues. CDR1 MNHEY and CDR2 SVGEGT come from the germline V gene. The CDR3 protein is CASSYGSDMNTEAFF. As DNA, the CDR3 is TGTGCCAGCAGTTATGGGTCAGATATGAACACTGAAGCTTTCTTT.

This clonotype was recorded a few times. The chain carries TRBV11-2 and TRBJ2-3; weak D call: TRBD2 (5 bases). The V end lost 6 bases, the J end lost 0 bases, and 13 bases lay between the germline ends. CDR1 is SGHAT, CDR2 FQNNGV, per germline. There are 15 residues in the CDR3. The CDR3 sequence: CASSFTGGSTDTQYF. In DNA form, the CDR3 reads TGTGCCAGCAGTTTCACCGGCGGGAGCACAGATACGCAGTATTTT.

This chain connects TRBV6-6 to TRBJ2-5; 9 bases are shared with TRBD2. Germline trimming cut 6 bases from V and 4 bases from J; bases unmatched to any gene: 12. The CDR3 contains 16 residues. CDR1 and CDR2 from the germline V gene are MNHNY and SVGAGI (reference sequence). DNA of the CDR3: TGTGCCAGCAGGGCCCACTTGCGGGAGGGCCCAGAGACCCAGTACTTC. It yields the protein CASRAHLREGPETQYF.

The table lists this clonotype with a few counts. This chain joins TRBV7-9 and TRBJ1-4, with TRBD1 as a possible D gene (5 bases). The CDR3 totals 15 residues. Trimming removed 8 bases at V and 4 bases at J, with 17 bases between. Germline V gene data show CDR1 as SEHNR and CDR2 as FQNEAQ (reference sequence). CDR3 DNA: TGTGCCAGCGGGCAATGGGGCCATAATAATGAAAAACTGTTTTTT. Translating gives CASGQWGHNNEKLFF.

This clonotype was seen a few times. V gene TRBV18 combines with J gene TRBJ2-1; weak D call: TRBD2 (6 bases). V was trimmed by 3 bases and J by 5 bases, leaving 8 bases between them. The CDR3 has 13 amino acids. Germline CDR1 reads KGHSH; CDR2 reads LQKENI. Here the CDR3 reads CASSPTGDNEQFF. CDR3 sequence (DNA): TGTGCCAGCTCACCTACGGGAGACAATGAGCAGTTCTTC. Drawing the rest from reference TRBV18 and TRBJ2-1, the complete variable domain is NAGVMQNPRHLVRRRGQEARLRCSPMKGHSHVYWYRQLPEEGLKFMVYLQKENIIDESGMPKERFSAEFPKEGPSILRIQQVVRGDSAAYFCASSPTGDNEQFFGPGTRLTVL.

This clonotype turned up a few times. The chain links TRBV6-6 to TRBJ2-7; the D is unclear. The germline gives CDR1 MNHNY, CDR2 SVGAGI (reference sequence). CDR3 length: 14 residues. The V end was cut by 2 bases, the J end by 0 bases, with 8 bases between. DNA of the CDR3: TGTGCCAGCAGTTACGGGCAAAACTCCTACGAGCAGTACTTC. The encoded protein is CASSYGQNSYEQYF.

The CDR3 region is CSASHLRSYEQYF. CDR3 nucleotides: TGCAGCGCCAGTCACCTCCGCTCCTACGAGCAGTACTTC. The chain combines TRBV29-1 with TRBJ2-7; D call uncertain. The V end lost 7 bases, the J end lost 0 bases, and 13 bases lay between the germline ends. Germline V gives CDR1 SQVTM, CDR2 ANQGSEA. The CDR3 covers 13 residues.

The table lists this clonotype with a few counts. The chain combines TRBV29-1 with TRBJ2-5; the match to TRBD1 covers 9 bases. CDR1 is SQVTM, CDR2 ANQGSEA, per germline. V was clipped by 5 bases and J by 5 bases; unmatched bases: 3. This CDR3 has 12 residues. In DNA form, the CDR3 reads TGCAGCGTTACAGGGGGCAGTGAGACCCAGTACTTC. Translation: CSVTGGSETQYF. Filled out from reference TRBV29-1 and TRBJ2-5, the complete variable domain reads SAVISQKPSRDICQRGTSLTIQCQVDSQVTMMFWYRQQPGQSLTLIATANQGSEATYESGFVIDKFPISRPNLTFSTLTVSNMSPEDSSIYLCSVTGGSETQYFGPGTRLLVL.

The chain is built from TRBV6-6 and TRBJ2-3; 7 bases align to TRBD2. In germline, CDR1 is MNHNY, CDR2 SVGAGI (reference sequence). The CDR3 loop spans 16 amino acids. V lost 2 bases and J lost 3; bases outside the gene matches: 8. The CDR3 sequence: CASSYRRGGRTDTQYF. DNA for the CDR3: TGTGCCAGCAGTTACAGAAGGGGCGGGAGAACAGATACGCAGTATTTT.

V is TRBV28 and J is TRBJ1-2; 7 bases are shared with TRBD1. The V gene end was trimmed by 1 base and the J gene end by 4 bases; junction bases not matched to a gene: 0. The CDR3 consists of 13 residues. Germline CDR1 MDHEN, CDR2 SYDVKM. CDR3 loop: CASSLSGGYGYTF. Here the CDR3 DNA reads TGTGCCAGCAGTTTATCAGGGGGCTATGGCTACACCTTC.

This rearrangement joins TRBV7-2 to TRBJ2-7; 13 nucleotides align to TRBD2. Trimming at V came to 5 bases and at J to 4 bases, leaving 17 bases not matched to a gene. Germline assignment: CDR1 SGHTA and CDR2 FQGNSA. The CDR3 is made up of 19 amino acids. CDR3 region: CASSRPLAGGPISSYEQYF. The CDR3 DNA sequence: TGTGCCAGCAGCCGTCCACTAGCGGGAGGGCCAATTAGTTCTTACGAGCAGTACTTC.

This chain links TRBV29-1 with TRBJ2-2, with a tentative D call TRBD2 (6 bases). The germline V gene encodes CDR1 SQVTM and CDR2 ANQGSEA. Trimming removed 6 bases at V and 7 bases at J, with 12 bases between. This CDR3 spans 12 amino acids. The CDR3 spells CSVEGAIGELFF. The CDR3 region has the DNA TGCAGCGTGGAGGGAGCGATCGGGGAGCTGTTTTTT.